Listed below are T cell receptor beta chains from one sample, sequenced in a study of OX40 agonist ivuxolimab in advanced cancers. Data came from immunoSEQ multiplex PCR; TCRdb stores just in-frame clones and leaves some out. This table has tens of thousands of clones, 70% to 90% appearing once. The sample here was CD4+ or CD8+ T cells sorted from blood, taken in a trial of the OX40 agonist ivuxolimab. All receptors derive from an adult with an advanced solid tumor such as melanoma, head and neck, liver or kidney cancer. CDR3s include the opening cysteine and the closing phenylalanine or tryptophan. The order of the fields is CDR3 length, J gene, clone size, D gene, V gene, CDR3 DNA, CDR3 protein. D genes are given only for firm matches. A row's size may be missing; if present it is once, few, many or a size class.

15 TRBJ1-2 once . TRBV19 TGTGCCAGTAGTATCCCAGGGGCGGCCGAATGGGGCTACACCTTC CASSIPGAAEWGYTF
15 TRBJ2-3 . . TRBV29-1 TGCAGCGTTGAAGGCCTAAGCGCCAGCACAGATACGCAGTATTTT CSVEGLSASTDTQYF
13 TRBJ1-3 . . TRBV29-1 TGCAGCGTCTGGGGGACCTCTGGAAACACCATATATTTT CSVWGTSGNTIYF
14 TRBJ2-7 . TRBD1 TRBV27 TGTGCCAGCAGCCCAGGGGGAAGGGCCTACGAGCAGTACTTC CASSPGGRAYEQYF
15 TRBJ1-5 . . TRBV6-5 TGTGCCAGCAGTTCCGACCCCTTCGGCGATCAGCCCCAGCATTTT CASSSDPFGDQPQHF
14 TRBJ2-1 . . TRBV27 TGTGCCAGCAGTTCTTACAAGGGCTACAATGAGCAGTTCTTC CASSSYKGYNEQFF
13 TRBJ1-5 . . TRBV5-5 TGTGCCAGCAATCCGGGGGGCGGTCAGCCCCAGCATTTT CASNPGGGQPQHF
17 TRBJ2-1 . . TRBV30 TGTGCCTGGATGAATAGCGCGGAGGCTCTAGCCTACAATGAGCAGTTCTTC CAWMNSAEALAYNEQFF
15 TRBJ1-1 . TRBD1 TRBV6-5 TGTGCCAGCAGCCTAGTCCCGACAGGGGCCACTGAAGCTTTCTTT CASSLVPTGATEAFF
14 TRBJ2-1 . TRBD1 TRBV2 TGTGCCAGCATTCCGGGACAGGGGAAAGATGAGCAGTTCTTC CASIPGQGKDEQFF
16 TRBJ1-1 . . TRBV7-8 TGTGCCAGCAGCTATCCCCCAGGGACCGCCGACCCTGAAGCTTTCTTT CASSYPPGTADPEAFF
17 TRBJ2-1 . TRBD2 TRBV9 TGTGCCAGCAGCGTAAACCGGCGGGAGAGAGGCTACAATGAGCAGTTCTTC CASSVNRRERGYNEQFF
14 TRBJ2-7 . . TRBV30 TGTGCCTGGACCCCCAGGGGGGTGATCTACGAGCAGTACTTC CAWTPRGVIYEQYF
14 TRBJ1-4 . . TRBV19 TGTGCCAGTAGTATCTGGACGGACTCCGAAAAACTGTTTTTT CASSIWTDSEKLFF
16 TRBJ2-7 . TRBD1 TRBV11-2 TGTGCCAGCAGCGGAGGGACAGGGCTCCGCTCCTACGAGCAGTACTTC CASSGGTGLRSYEQYF
16 TRBJ1-1 . TRBD1 TRBV19 TGTGCCAGTCGGGACAGGGGATACCCGATGAACACTGAAGCTTTCTTT CASRDRGYPMNTEAFF
18 TRBJ1-3 . . TRBV10-3 TGTGCCATCAGTGGATCCTCTGACACCCAGAGCTCTGGAAACACCATATATTTT CAISGSSDTQSSGNTIYF
18 TRBJ2-2 . TRBD2 TRBV2 TGTGCCAGCAGTGATCTGTCCGGGGGGGCGTTGAACACCGGGGAGCTGTTTTTT CASSDLSGGALNTGELFF
15 TRBJ1-5 . . TRBV27 TGTGCCAGCAGTTCACTCGGCAGGAGCAATCAGCCCCAGCATTTT CASSSLGRSNQPQHF
16 TRBJ2-3 few . TRBV6-6 TGTGCCAGCAGTTCCCACTTACGGGGGAGCACAGATACGCAGTATTTT CASSSHLRGSTDTQYF
15 TRBJ2-1 . . TRBV29-1 TGCAGCGTTGAAGCCCAAGGTTGGGGCAACAATGAGCAGTTCTTC CSVEAQGWGNNEQFF
17 TRBJ2-3 . TRBD1 TRBV5-6 TGTGCCAGCAGCTTGGCCAGGACAGGGCGCAGCACAGATACGCAGTATTTT CASSLARTGRSTDTQYF
12 TRBJ2-5 medium-sized . TRBV10-2 TGCGCCAGCAACGACCTCCAAGAGACCCAGTACTTC CASNDLQETQYF
14 TRBJ2-7 . TRBD1 TRBV9 TGTGCCAGCAGCGGACAGGGAGTTGGCTACGAGCAGTACTTC CASSGQGVGYEQYF
19 TRBJ2-2 . TRBD2 TRBV29-1 TGCAGCGCCAAGGGTCGCGGGACTAGCGGGACTCGATACACCGGGGAGCTGTTTTTT CSAKGRGTSGTRYTGELFF
13 TRBJ1-1 . . TRBV4-1 TGCGCCAGCAGCCAGGGAATTCGGGCTGAAGCTTTCTTT CASSQGIRAEAFF
16 TRBJ1-6 . . TRBV5-1 TGCGCCAGCAGCTTGTTTGGACCACAGGGAGGGTCACCCCTCCACTTT CASSLFGPQGGSPLHF
15 TRBJ1-2 . TRBD1 TRBV5-8 TGTGCCAGCAGCCCCAGGGACAGGGGAAACTATGGCTACACCTTC CASSPRDRGNYGYTF
13 TRBJ2-7 . . TRBV7-8 TGTGCCAGCAGCTTAGACCAGAATTACGAGCAGTACTTC CASSLDQNYEQYF
15 TRBJ2-7 . . TRBV19 TGTGCCAGTAGTCCTGGTGGGACCGAGGCTTACGAGCAGTACTTC CASSPGGTEAYEQYF
14 TRBJ1-6 . TRBD1 TRBV11-2 TGTGCCAGCAGCCGGACAGGGAACAATTCACCCCTCCACTTT CASSRTGNNSPLHF
15 TRBJ2-7 . TRBD2 TRBV7-3 TGTGCCAGCAGCTTAGGGACTAGCGGAACCTACGAGCAGTACTTC CASSLGTSGTYEQYF
17 TRBJ2-1 once TRBD2 TRBV9 TGTGCCAGCACCCCCACGACTAGCGGGGGTAACTACAATGAGCAGTTCTTC CASTPTTSGGNYNEQFF
16 TRBJ2-3 . TRBD1 TRBV10-3 TGTGCCATCAGTGAGTCGACAGGGGGATTGACAGATACGCAGTATTTT CAISESTGGLTDTQYF
14 TRBJ2-2 . . TRBV4-1 TGCGCCAGCAGCCAGTTAGCGGACACCGGGGAGCTGTTTTTT CASSQLADTGELFF
15 TRBJ2-7 . TRBD2 TRBV6-1 TGTGCCAGCAGTGAGGGACTAGCTGGTTTTTACGAGCAGTACTTC CASSEGLAGFYEQYF
13 TRBJ1-3 . . TRBV27 TGTGCCACCGGCTATTCACCTGGAAACACCATATATTTT CATGYSPGNTIYF
15 TRBJ2-7 . . TRBV5-6 TGTGCCAGCAGCGTCATGGGAGCGGTCCTTTACGAGCAGTACTTC CASSVMGAVLYEQYF